These 30 T cell receptor beta chains originate from one sample sequenced in a study of OX40 agonist ivuxolimab in advanced cancers. The protocol was immunoSEQ multiplex PCR, while the TCRdb copy is restricted to in-frame clones and leaves out a portion. The sample lists about 26,000 clones; around 75% were seen once. Material: CD4+ or CD8+ T cells sorted from blood, obtained in a trial of the OX40 agonist ivuxolimab. Source of these receptors: an adult with an advanced solid tumor such as melanoma, head and neck, liver or kidney cancer.

The chain combines TRBV19 with TRBJ1-1, with 11 bases aligning to TRBD1. CDR3 length equals 14 residues. In germline, CDR1 is LNHDA, CDR2 SQIVND (reference sequence). The trim removed 10 bases at V and 4 bases at J, leaving 8 bases unmatched. As DNA, the CDR3 is TGTGCCACAACCCCTGGGACAGGGGGCACTGAAGCTTTCTTT. This translates into CATTPGTGGTEAFF.

The rearrangement uses TRBV9 and TRBJ2-3; 12 positions agree with TRBD2. CDR3 length: 17 amino acids. V lost 1 base and J lost 7; bases outside the gene matches: 10. CDR1 and CDR2 from the germline V gene are SGDLS and YYNGEE. The CDR3 region is CASSVTSSGGAANTQYF. In DNA, the CDR3 is TGTGCCAGCAGCGTAACGTCTAGCGGGGGGGCCGCGAATACGCAGTATTTT.

This clone was recorded once. CDR3 loop: CASSLRIGRNTEAFF. The CDR3 coding sequence is TGTGCCAGCAGCCTACGAATCGGACGGAACACTGAAGCTTTCTTT. The chain has TRBV13 and TRBJ1-1; D call uncertain. Trimming shortened V by 5 bases and J by 1 base, and 14 bases separated the two germline ends. This CDR3 contains 15 residues. CDR1 is PRHDT, CDR2 FYEKMQ, per germline (reference sequence).

The V and J genes are TRBV9 and TRBJ1-2, with D hard to call. This CDR3 spans 16 amino acids. Looked up from germline, CDR1 is SGDLS and CDR2 is YYNGEE. Trimming shortened V by 3 bases and J by 0 bases, and 15 bases separated the two germline ends. CDR3 region: CASSGPTSVANYGYTF. CDR3 in DNA: TGTGCCAGCAGCGGGCCTACTTCCGTAGCTAACTATGGCTACACCTTC.

Only one count was recorded for this clone. V and J are TRBV4-1 and TRBJ2-1; tentative D call: TRBD2 (5 bases). The CDR3 loop spans 14 amino acids. V lost 10 bases, J lost 10 bases, and 23 bases lay in between. Germline assignment: CDR1 MGHRA and CDR2 YSYEKL. Here the CDR3 DNA reads TGCGCCACCGGGCGAGGGTTGAGTGGTGGGGAGCAGTTCTTC. This gives the protein CATGRGLSGGEQFF.

Only a few counts were recorded for this clone. This chain connects TRBV28 to TRBJ2-7, with 10 bases lining up with TRBD1. This CDR3 is built from 14 residues. Germline assignment: CDR1 MDHEN and CDR2 SYDVKM. V dropped 5 bases and J dropped 2; count of bases not matched to a gene: 3. CDR3 amino acids: CASSPGTGAYEQYF. The DNA for the CDR3 is TGTGCCAGCAGTCCCGGGACAGGGGCCTACGAGCAGTACTTC.

As concerns this clone: An end of the junction differs from the germline gene, which may be a read error. V and J are TRBV30 and TRBJ1-1, with a tentative D call TRBD1 (6 bases). The CDR3 loop spans 13 amino acids. Germline V gene lookup returns CDR1 GTSNPN and CDR2 SVGIG (reference sequence). The CDR3 reads CAWSPWGDTEAFF. DNA for the CDR3: TGTGCCTGGAGTCCATGGGGGGACACCGAAGCTTTCTTT.

V gene TRBV10-3 combines with J gene TRBJ2-7; D remains unclear. Germline V gives CDR1 ENHRY, CDR2 SYGVKD. V was trimmed by 3 bases and J by 11 bases, leaving 17 bases between them. The CDR3 covers 13 residues. Written as DNA, the CDR3 is TGTGCCATCAGTGACCACGACGACGGGTGGGAGTACTTC. Translated, it gives CAISDHDDGWEYF.

Note on this clone: Compared with germline, one end of the junction differs, possibly owing to a read error. Other DNA sequences from this sample encode an identical CDR3 as well. This rearrangement joins TRBV7-6 to TRBJ2-7, with D uncertain. This CDR3 is built from 13 residues. Germline CDR1 reads SGHVS; CDR2 reads FNYEAQ. The CDR3 protein is CASSLGRFYEQYF. In nucleotides, the CDR3 is TGTGCCAGCAGCTTAGGTCGCTTCTACGAACAGTACTTC.

V is TRBV28 and J is TRBJ1-5; weak D call: TRBD1 (6 bases). CDR3 size: 15 residues. Trimming removed 6 bases at V and 1 base at J, with 13 bases between. Germline V gene data show CDR1 as MDHEN and CDR2 as SYDVKM. CDR3 DNA sequence: TGTGCCAGCAGCCTCGACGGACAGAGCAATCAGCCCCAGCATTTT. It encodes CASSLDGQSNQPQHF.

The chain uses TRBV19 and TRBJ2-1; the match to TRBD1 covers 8 bases. The CDR3 has 15 residues. In germline, CDR1 is LNHDA, CDR2 SQIVND (reference sequence). V lost 5 bases and J lost 6; bases outside the gene matches: 9. The CDR3 region has the DNA TGTGCCAGTAGTCCATGGCAGGGGGCCAGCAATGAGCAGTTCTTC. Protein: CASSPWQGASNEQFF.

The V gene is TRBV7-8, the J gene TRBJ2-7; 8 nucleotides line up with TRBD2. CDR3 size: 15 residues. Germline V CDR1 and CDR2: SGHVS, FQNEAQ. J was trimmed by 0 bases and V by 1 base; bases with no gene match: 2. The CDR3 DNA sequence: TGTGCCAGCAGCTTAGGAAGCGGGGGCTCCTACGAGCAGTACTTC. Translation gives CASSLGSGGSYEQYF.

The chain's CDR3 is CASSAAGEYYGYTF. The CDR3 bases are TGTGCCAGCAGCGCCGCCGGAGAGTACTATGGCTACACCTTC. This sequence joins TRBV2 and TRBJ1-2; D unresolved. V lost 6 bases and J 3 bases, leaving 14 bases between the germline ends. Per the germline V gene, CDR1 is SNHLY and CDR2 is FYNNEI. The CDR3 runs to 14 residues. Full variable domain (missing parts from reference TRBV2 and TRBJ1-2): EPEVTQTPSHQVTQMGQEVILRCVPISNHLYFYWYRQILGQKVEFLVSFYNNEISEKSEIFDDQFSVERPDGSNFTLKIRSTKLEDSAMYFCASSAAGEYYGYTFGSGTRLTVV.

This clone was seen a handful of times. This chain joins TRBV5-6 and TRBJ2-5; D gene ambiguous. V lost 0 bases to trimming and J lost 4 bases, with 7 bases between them. The CDR3 is made up of 13 amino acids. Germline V CDR1 and CDR2: SGHDT, YYEEEE. Here the CDR3 reads CASSLVQGETQYF. In DNA, the CDR3 is TGTGCCAGCAGCTTGGTCCAAGGAGAGACCCAGTACTTC.

The genes are TRBV7-9 and TRBJ2-7; TRBD1 matches 8 bases. CDR3 size: 15 residues. V lost 6 bases, J lost 0 bases, and 7 bases stayed unmatched. The germline V gene has CDR1 SEHNR and CDR2 FQNEAQ (reference sequence). This CDR3 is CASSIDRGSSYEQYF. The CDR3 bases are TGTGCCAGCAGTATCGACAGGGGTAGCTCCTACGAGCAGTACTTC.

The genes are TRBV7-2 and TRBJ1-5; 8 nucleotides agree with TRBD1. In germline, CDR1 is SGHTA, CDR2 FQGNSA. Trimming removed 3 bases from V and 5 bases from J; junction bases left unmatched: 12. The CDR3 consists of 17 residues. CDR3 DNA: TGTGCCAGCAGCTTTTCAATCGGACAGGGATCGGATCAGCCCCAGCATTTT. The encoded protein is CASSFSIGQGSDQPQHF. The whole variable domain, filled in from reference TRBV7-2 and TRBJ1-5, reads GAGVSQSPSNKVTEKGKDVELRCDPISGHTALYWYRQSLGQGLEFLIYFQGNSAPDKSGLPSDRFSAERTGGSVSTLTIQRTQQEDSAVYLCASSFSIGQGSDQPQHFGDGTRLSIL.

The chain has TRBV29-1 and TRBJ2-7; D perhaps matches TRBD2 (5 bases). This CDR3 is built from 12 residues. Germline CDR1 SQVTM, CDR2 ANQGSEA. The V and J ends lost 7 bases and 0 bases respectively, with 10 bases between them. CDR3 amino acids: CSAAGFSYEQYF. CDR3 nucleotide sequence: TGCAGCGCTGCGGGTTTCTCCTACGAGCAGTACTTC.

The chain carries TRBV7-9 and TRBJ1-1, with D perhaps matching TRBD1 (6 bases). V dropped 5 bases and J dropped 1 base, with 11 bases sitting between them. The germline V gene encodes CDR1 SEHNR and CDR2 FQNEAQ (reference sequence). The CDR3 is 14 residues long. The CDR3 nucleotides read TGTGCCAGCAGCCCCCAGGGGACGAACACTGAAGCTTTCTTT. Amino acids: CASSPQGTNTEAFF.

This sequence joins TRBV27 and TRBJ1-4; TRBD1 agrees at 8 bases. The CDR3 extends over 14 amino acids. J lost 7 bases, V lost 6 bases, and 7 bases had no gene match. From germline, CDR1 is MNHEY and CDR2 SMNVEV (reference sequence). CDR3 region: CASSRTGYIEKLFF. The CDR3 DNA is TGTGCCAGCAGCCGGACAGGGTATATTGAAAAACTGTTTTTT.

The genes are TRBV11-2 and TRBJ2-1; D call uncertain. The V and J ends lost 1 base and 5 bases respectively, with 9 bases between them. Germline loops: CDR1 SGHAT, CDR2 FQNNGV. This CDR3 region has 14 residues. The CDR3 DNA is TGTGCCAGCAGCTTAGTGTTCTGGGACAATGAGCAGTTCTTC. Encoded protein: CASSLVFWDNEQFF.

This chain connects TRBV15 to TRBJ2-3; the match to TRBD2 covers 11 bases. Trimming removed 5 bases from V and 4 bases from J; junction bases left unmatched: 14. The germline gives CDR1 LNHNV, CDR2 YYDKDF (reference sequence). The CDR3 has 18 amino acids. CDR3 in DNA: TGTGCCACCAGCGACCGAATAGCGGGGGGGCCAGAAGCAGATACGCAGTATTTT. Its protein product is CATSDRIAGGPEADTQYF.

This clone was observed a handful of times. The chain employs TRBV5-5 and TRBJ2-1; D might be TRBD2 (6 bases). The CDR3 runs 19 residues. Trimming left V 0 bases short and J 7 bases short, with 26 bases between. CDR1 is SGHKS, CDR2 YYEKEE, per germline (reference sequence). This CDR3 reads CASSLVWGESRVDQNEQFF. In DNA, the CDR3 is TGTGCCAGCAGCTTGGTTTGGGGGGAGAGCCGGGTTGATCAAAATGAGCAGTTCTTC.

V and J are TRBV11-2 and TRBJ1-2, with D maybe TRBD1 (5 bases). This CDR3 is 14 amino acids long. The germline gives CDR1 SGHAT, CDR2 FQNNGV. The V and J ends lost 3 bases and 8 bases respectively, with 16 bases between them. The CDR3 loop reads CASSFGAVELGYTF. CDR3 nucleotides: TGTGCCAGCAGCTTCGGGGCTGTGGAGTTGGGCTACACCTTC.

This chain links TRBV2 with TRBJ2-5; 8 nucleotides agree with TRBD1. Trimming removed 6 bases from V and 10 bases from J; junction bases left unmatched: 19. CDR1 and CDR2 from the germline V gene are SNHLY and FYNNEI. The CDR3 has 16 residues. CDR3 loop: CASRERQGKNRGDQYF. The CDR3 nucleotides read TGTGCCAGCAGGGAACGACAGGGGAAAAACCGGGGTGACCAGTACTTC.

This clone turned up a few times. V and J are TRBV13 and TRBJ1-2, with 9 bases identical to TRBD1. The CDR3 consists of 14 residues. J gave up 7 bases and V 5 bases, and 8 bases lay outside the gene matches. Germline CDR1 PRHDT, CDR2 FYEKMQ (reference sequence). CDR3 protein: CASSLRDRVTGYTF. CDR3 DNA: TGTGCCAGCAGCCTCCGGGACAGGGTTACTGGCTACACCTTC.

V usage is TRBV25-1 and J usage is TRBJ1-2; D is uncertain. CDR3 length: 12 amino acids. The germline V and J ends were trimmed by 3 bases and 8 bases, with 10 bases remaining between them. The germline V gene has CDR1 MGHDK and CDR2 SYGVNS. Written as DNA, the CDR3 is TGTGCCAGCAGTGATTTTGGGGAGGGCTACACCTTC. It codes for CASSDFGEGYTF.

A note on this clone: Sequence at one end of the junction differs from germline and may be a read error. This chain connects TRBV7-7 to TRBJ2-7; D might be TRBD2 (6 bases). The CDR3 is made up of 15 amino acids. Germline V gives CDR1 SSHAT, CDR2 FNYEAQ (reference sequence). This chain's CDR3 is CASSQNVGGSYEQYF. DNA for the CDR3: TGTGCTAGCAGCCAGAATGTCGGGGGCTCCTACGAGCAGTACTTC.

The chain is built from TRBV7-9 and TRBJ2-2; TRBD1 might be the D (5 bases). The CDR3 runs 13 residues. Looked up from germline, CDR1 is SEHNR and CDR2 is FQNEAQ (reference sequence). V lost 5 bases, J lost 9 bases, and 13 bases lay in between. For the CDR3, the DNA is TGTGCCAGCAGCCTCCAGGGAAATCGGGAGCTGTTTTTT. Protein sequence: CASSLQGNRELFF.

This chain joins TRBV27 and TRBJ2-5; D might be TRBD1 (6 bases). The germline gives CDR1 MNHEY, CDR2 SMNVEV (reference sequence). The CDR3 sequence is 13 residues long. Trimming shortened V by 6 bases and J by 5 bases, and 13 bases separated the two germline ends. DNA for the CDR3: TGTGCCAGCAGCCCTTTCAGGGGTGAGACCCAGTACTTC. Amino acid sequence: CASSPFRGETQYF.

This rearrangement joins TRBV6-1 to TRBJ2-1; 11 nucleotides align to TRBD2. Looked up from germline, CDR1 is MNHNS and CDR2 is SASEGT. The trim removed 1 base at V and 8 bases at J, leaving 4 bases unmatched. CDR3 length: 15 residues. CDR3 sequence: CASSEGTSGSYEQFF. CDR3 bases: TGTGCCAGCAGTGAAGGAACTAGCGGGAGCTATGAGCAGTTCTTC.